Below, one T cell receptor beta chain is given with its context. As yet, its antigen is unknown. The study ran its PCR with 60 Vbeta and 13 Jbeta primers. Profiling relied on immunoSEQ multiplex PCR, and the TCRdb table lists in-frame clones only, not all of them. This table has around 150,000 clones, around 78% appearing once. The data originate from a study of cytomegalovirus exposure and HLA in healthy donors. Looking at the study overall: Unique TCRs from HLA-typed donors, about 85 million of them, were held in an early data release. Study-level findings and limits: It was shown in a later analysis that HLA-associated TCR beta chains were more clonally expanded than other, equally common chains. A later analysis revealed that TCR association rates differed between HLA loci, peaking at DRB1 and bottoming out at HLA-C.

V dropped 2 bases and J dropped 5 bases, with 15 bases sitting between them. Germline V CDR1 and CDR2: ENHRY, SYGVKD. The CDR3 runs to 15 residues. The chain carries TRBV10-3 and TRBJ2-5; TRBD2 is a possible D gene (6 bases). The source of this sequence is a female donor in good health and CMV-seropositive. The sample was PBMCs. The CDR3 region is CAISEVGGIMETQYF. CDR3 DNA sequence: TGTGCCATCAGTGAGGTCGGGGGAATTATGGAGACCCAGTACTTC.